The sequence of this T cell receptor beta chain was determined in a study of monozygotic twins with inflammatory bowel disease. TCRdb reprocessed the 5' RACE reads, keeping one entry per CDR3 protein, no DNA. Recorded for this sample: roughly 330,000 distinct CDR3 sequences. Germline V gene sequence: CDR1 LNHNV, CDR2 YYDKDF (reference sequence). The CDR3 extends over 15 amino acids. The chain couples TRBV15 to TRBJ2-3. The clonotype originates from a human donor with ulcerative colitis or Crohn's disease, or a healthy co-twin of an affected twin (not recorded which). Sequenced input: blood. CDR3 sequence reads: CATSSRGGATDTQYF.